The 5 T cell receptor beta chains below were found in one sample sequenced in a study of control samples from healthy donors and cancer patients. Clones were sequenced by immunoSEQ multiplex PCR, and TCRdb holds only the in-frame ones, with some missing. Among approximately 110,000 clones listed, 90% were seen once. The sample comprised blood. The receptor set was obtained from a human donor in good health. The donor label of this sample is uncertain.

V usage is TRBV5-4 and J usage is TRBJ1-1; 11 positions agree with TRBD1. The length of the CDR3 is 16 residues. Trimming cost V 1 base and J 6 bases; bases outside gene matches: 8. Germline values: CDR1 SGHNT, CDR2 YYREEE (reference sequence). CDR3 in DNA: TGTGCCAGCAGCTTGCCCGGGACAGGGGGTATATCTGAAGCTTTCTTT. It yields the protein CASSLPGTGGISEAFF.

J is TRBJ2-2 and V is TRBV6-5, with TRBD2 matching 7 bases. The CDR3 has 14 amino acids. Germline V gives CDR1 MNHEY, CDR2 SVGAGI. V lost 7 bases to trimming and J lost 7 bases; unmatched junction nucleotides: 9. DNA for the CDR3: TGTGCCAGCACCTCAGGCAGGGAGGGCGGGGAGCTGTTTTTT. It codes for CASTSGREGGELFF.

The rearrangement joins TRBV7-3 to TRBJ1-4, with D perhaps matching TRBD1 (5 bases). The CDR3 is made up of 14 amino acids. Germline V gene data show CDR1 as SGHTA and CDR2 as FQGTGA. Trimming took 1 base from V and 8 from J, leaving 11 bases between them. CDR3 in DNA: TGTGCCAGCAGCTTAAATAGGGGCGGAGAAAAACTGTTTTTT. Its translation: CASSLNRGGEKLFF.

This chain uses TRBV7-9 with TRBJ2-1, with D perhaps given as TRBD1 or TRBD2 (6 bases each). V was clipped by 0 bases and J by 15 bases, with 15 bases between them. The CDR3 has 13 residues. Germline values: CDR1 SEHNR, CDR2 FQNEAQ (reference sequence). The CDR3 protein is CASSLAGGISLFF. The CDR3 DNA is TGTGCCAGCAGCTTAGCGGGGGGCATCTCGTTGTTCTTC.

The chain combines TRBV23-1 with TRBJ2-1; the match to TRBD1 covers 8 bases. TRBV23-1 is reported as an ORF; its role is uncertain. V shed 2 bases and J 0 bases; nucleotides not matched to a gene: 3. This CDR3 comprises 16 residues. Here the CDR3 reads CASSQNRGYSYNEQFF. The CDR3 DNA is TGCGCCAGCAGTCAAAACAGGGGGTACTCCTACAATGAGCAGTTCTTC.